These 13 T cell receptor beta chains originate from one sample sequenced in a study of blood T cell repertoires in COVID-19. Sequencing was performed with immunoSEQ multiplex PCR; in TCRdb, only in-frame clones are kept and a portion is missing. This sample has about 130,000 clones, with about 80% found just once. Source material: peripheral blood. These receptors came from a woman aged 50 to 65 with acute or convalescent COVID-19.

The rearrangement links TRBV12-3 or TRBV12-4 to TRBJ1-2; no definite D call. The CDR3 consists of 12 residues. Trimming left V 3 bases short and J 7 bases short, with 9 bases between. CDR3 amino acids: CASSFEGRGYTF. The CDR3 nucleotides read TGTGCCAGCAGTTTTGAGGGCCGTGGCTACACCTTC.

The count of this clone is one. The chain employs TRBV30 and TRBJ2-3; 10 positions agree with TRBD2. The CDR3 extends over 16 amino acids. The V and J ends lost 7 bases and 1 base, in that order; junction bases with no gene match: 11. The V gene's germline CDR1 is GTSNPN and CDR2 SVGIG (reference sequence). The chain's CDR3 is CAYSGGKVLGTDTQYF. CDR3 DNA sequence: TGTGCCTATAGCGGGGGGAAAGTACTCGGCACAGATACGCAGTATTTT.

This clone was found a few times. The V gene is TRBV4-1, the J gene TRBJ1-6, with D tentatively TRBD1 (5 bases). The CDR3 has 13 residues. Germline CDR1 reads MGHRA; CDR2 reads YSYEKL. The V end lost 10 bases, the J end lost 1 base, and 8 bases lay between the germline ends. CDR3 DNA sequence: TGCGCCACCAGGGAGTCCTATAATTCACCCCTCCACTTT. Amino acids: CATRESYNSPLHF.

The chain links TRBV19 to TRBJ1-5; TRBD1 matches 8 bases. The junction had 11 bases not matched to a gene; V was cut back by 4 bases and J by 3 bases. The CDR3 sequence is 17 residues long. Germline assignment: CDR1 LNHDA and CDR2 SQIVND (reference sequence). The CDR3 region is CASSSSEWDRLNQPQHF. Written as DNA, the CDR3 is TGTGCCAGTAGTAGTTCAGAGTGGGACAGGCTCAATCAGCCCCAGCATTTT.

The rearrangement joins TRBV29-1 to TRBJ2-4; 10 bases fit TRBD2. V gave up 5 bases and J gave up 3 bases; unmatched junction bases: 13. CDR1 SQVTM and CDR2 ANQGSEA come from the germline V gene. CDR3 length: 17 amino acids. CDR3 sequence: CSVRLSGGTWGKNIQYF. For the CDR3, the DNA is TGCAGCGTTCGCCTTAGCGGGGGGACCTGGGGCAAAAACATTCAGTACTTC.

V gene TRBV9 combines with J gene TRBJ2-1; perhaps TRBD2 as D (6 bases). Germline CDR1 is SGDLS and CDR2 is YYNGEE. V lost 3 bases and J 0 bases, leaving 16 bases between the germline ends. The CDR3 extends over 17 amino acids. CDR3 protein: CASSGEAEESSYNEQFF. CDR3 DNA sequence: TGTGCCAGCAGCGGGGAGGCAGAGGAAAGCTCCTACAATGAGCAGTTCTTC.

This rearrangement joins TRBV5-6 to TRBJ1-2; 8 nucleotides match TRBD1. This CDR3 is 12 amino acids long. V gave up 5 bases and J gave up 8 bases; unmatched junction bases: 5. Germline CDR1 SGHDT, CDR2 YYEEEE. In DNA, the CDR3 is TGTGCCAGCAGACTTCAGGGGGCGGGCTACACCTTC. Amino acids: CASRLQGAGYTF.

This clone was detected only once. The V call is TRBV9, the J call TRBJ1-2; 7 bases agree with TRBD1. V was pared by 5 bases and J by 8 bases, with 15 bases of the junction left unmatched. Looked up from germline, CDR1 is SGDLS and CDR2 is YYNGEE. The CDR3 is 15 residues long. The DNA of the CDR3 is TGTGCCAGCAGTGCCGGGACAGACGAGATTTCGGGCTACACCTTC. Amino acid sequence: CASSAGTDEISGYTF.

This rearrangement joins TRBV19 to TRBJ1-5; no clear D. The CDR3 runs to 15 residues. Germline V lookup: CDR1 LNHDA, CDR2 SQIVND (reference sequence). V was trimmed by 10 bases and J by 5 bases, leaving 21 bases between them. DNA of the CDR3: TGTGCCACCCAAAACGCGCGCGCCCGCGATCAGCCCCAGCATTTT. Protein sequence: CATQNARARDQPQHF.

This chain uses TRBV29-1 with TRBJ1-5; 9 bases agree with TRBD1. Germline CDR1 is SQVTM and CDR2 is ANQGSEA. CDR3 length: 15 amino acids. Germline trimming cut 4 bases from V and 0 bases from J; bases unmatched to any gene: 4. As DNA, the CDR3 is TGCAGCGTTGGGACAGGGGAGTATAGCAATCAGCCCCAGCATTTT. As protein: CSVGTGEYSNQPQHF.

This sequence joins TRBV19 and TRBJ1-5; TRBD1 aligns across 7 bases. V was pared by 6 bases and J by 0 bases, with 5 bases of the junction left unmatched. Germline V gene sequence: CDR1 LNHDA, CDR2 SQIVND (reference sequence). The CDR3 is 15 residues long. The CDR3 sequence: CASRVGGGSNQPQHF. The CDR3 DNA is TGTGCCAGTAGGGTAGGGGGCGGTAGCAATCAGCCCCAGCATTTT.

The chain joins TRBV7-9 to TRBJ2-1; weak D call: TRBD2 (5 bases). Trimming removed 5 bases from V and 0 bases from J, with 14 bases in between. Germline CDR1 and CDR2: SEHNR and FQNEAQ (reference sequence). The length of the CDR3 is 16 residues. The CDR3 DNA is TGTGCCAGCAGCCCCGTCCCCGGGGACTCCTACAATGAGCAGTTCTTC. Its protein is CASSPVPGDSYNEQFF.

The chain combines TRBV19 with TRBJ1-5; no definite D call. The CDR3 covers 13 residues. Trimming left V 3 bases short and J 6 bases short, with 9 bases between. Germline V CDR1 and CDR2: LNHDA, SQIVND (reference sequence). CDR3 nucleotide sequence: TGTGCCAGTAGTATTGGGAGGGTTCAGCCCCAGCATTTT. It codes for CASSIGRVQPQHF.